These T cell receptor beta chains were read from a single sample in a study of blood T cells in healthy people across ages. TCRdb reprocessed the 5' RACE reads via MiXCR and lists one record per CDR3 protein. The repertoire includes approximately 1,700,000 distinct CDR3 sequences, around 40% of them detected once, and under 30% sits in the top ten. Sequencing input: blood. The receptor source for this set is a human donor in good health. The CDR3 runs from the conserved cysteine through the conserved F or W. Each record gives: D gene, V gene, J gene, clone size, CDR3 protein, CDR3 DNA. The D gene is left open where the match is weak. Clone size appears in some rows only: once, few, many, or a class for an expanded clone.

TRBD1	TRBV18	TRBJ1-2	NA	CVSSPATGESYGYTF	TGTGTCAGTTCACCAGCAACAGGGGAGAGCTATGGCTACACCTTC
TRBD1	TRBV5-1	TRBJ1-6	NA	CASSLGTASSYNSPLHF	TGCGCCAGCAGCCTTGGGACAGCGAGCTCCTATAATTCACCCCTCCACTTT
NA	TRBV10-3	TRBJ1-1	few	CAISELAQMNTEAFF	TGTGCCATCAGTGAGCTCGCTCAGATGAACACTGAAGCTTTCTTT
NA	TRBV25-1	TRBJ2-7	NA	CASSEVWGYEQYF	TGTGCCAGCAGTGAAGTCTGGGGCTACGAGCAGTACTTC
NA	TRBV7-9	TRBJ2-1	NA	CASSLPGGETQFF	TGTGCCAGCAGCTTACCGGGCGGAGAGACCCAGTTCTTC
NA	TRBV20-1	TRBJ1-5	few	CSATPDRRNQPQHF	TGCAGTGCTACCCCAGACAGGAGGAACCAGCCCCAGCATTTT
NA	TRBV6-1	TRBJ1-1	few	CASTYRVHTEAFF	TGTGCCAGCACTTACAGGGTCCACACTGAAGCTTTCTTT
NA	TRBV20-1	TRBJ2-7	NA	CSARGQNEQYF	TGCAGTGCTAGGGGTCAAAACGAGCAGTACTTC
NA	TRBV10-3	TRBJ2-3	few	CTISDSSGTDTQYF	TGTACCATCAGTGATTCGAGCGGCACAGATACGCAGTATTTT
NA	TRBV19	TRBJ1-5	NA	CASSIDLPGAGNQPQHF	TGTGCCAGTAGTATAGATCTCCCAGGGGCCGGGAATCAGCCCCAGCATTTT
TRBD1	TRBV12-3/TRBV12-4	TRBJ1-5	NA	CASSRQGVEPQHF	TGTGCCAGCAGTAGACAGGGTGTTGAGCCCCAGCATTTT
TRBD1	TRBV20-1	TRBJ2-5	few	CSAWTGRETQYF	TGCAGTGCTTGGACAGGGCGGGAGACCCAGTACTTC
NA	TRBV7-6	TRBJ2-5	NA	CASSPPFAHYQETQYF	TGTGCCAGCAGCCCGCCCTTTGCGCATTACCAAGAGACCCAGTACTTC
TRBD1	TRBV27	TRBJ1-1	few	CASSSGQGTAEAFF	TGTGCCAGCAGTTCGGGACAGGGAACGGCTGAAGCTTTCTTT
NA	TRBV5-1	TRBJ2-1	few	CASSLASAGYMNEQFF	TGCGCCAGCAGCTTGGCTTCGGCAGGGTATATGAATGAGCAGTTCTTC
NA	TRBV12-3/TRBV12-4	TRBJ2-1	NA	CASSRLGSGEQFF	TGTGCCAGCAGCCGACTAGGCAGTGGTGAGCAGTTCTTC
TRBD1	TRBV7-6	TRBJ2-3	NA	CASSPATGGEMTDTQYF	TGTGCCAGCAGCCCCGCCACAGGGGGCGAGATGACAGATACGCAGTATTTT
NA	TRBV5-1	TRBJ2-7	NA	CASSNSYAYEQYF	TGCGCCAGCAGCAATAGTTATGCCTACGAGCAGTACTTC
NA	TRBV7-9	TRBJ1-4	few	CASSTLTTNEKLFF	TGTGCCAGCAGCACCCTTACAACTAATGAAAAACTGTTTTTT
NA	TRBV21-1	TRBJ2-5	NA	CASSVGSTETQYF	TGTGCCAGCAGCGTAGGGTCGACAGAGACCCAGTACTTC
NA	TRBV7-2	TRBJ2-5	NA	CASSSWWETQYF	TGTGCCAGCAGCTCTTGGTGGGAGACCCAGTACTTC
TRBD1	TRBV10-3	TRBJ2-5	NA	CATRDREGQETQYF	TGTGCCACCCGGGACAGGGAGGGCCAAGAGACCCAGTACTTC
TRBD1	TRBV18	TRBJ1-2	NA	CTSSEDRNYGYTF	TGTACCAGCTCCGAGGACAGGAACTATGGCTACACCTTC
NA	TRBV27	TRBJ2-1	few	CATQRVYLVVDEQFF	TGTGCCACCCAGAGAGTCTACCTGGTTGTGGATGAGCAGTTCTTC
NA	TRBV5-1	TRBJ2-2	NA	CASSYDGPPGELFF	TGCGCCAGCAGTTATGACGGGCCACCCGGGGAGCTGTTTTTT
TRBD1	TRBV27	TRBJ1-2	few	CASSGGGFRGYTF	TGTGCCAGCAGCGGAGGGGGCTTTCGTGGCTACACCTTC
NA	TRBV7-2	TRBJ2-1	few	CASSRPGTAFNEQFF	TGTGCCAGCTCTCGTCCGGGAACCGCCTTCAATGAGCAGTTCTTC
NA	TRBV7-2	TRBJ2-7	NA	CASSHRPGQGSYEQYF	TGTGCCAGCAGCCATAGACCGGGTCAGGGCTCCTACGAGCAGTACTTC
NA	TRBV7-3	TRBJ1-1	few	CASSPPGATEAFF	TGTGCCAGCAGCCCTCCCGGCGCCACTGAAGCTTTCTTT
NA	TRBV7-2	TRBJ2-5	few	CASSLLSSQAQETQYF	TGTGCCAGCAGCTTACTCTCTAGCCAAGCTCAAGAGACCCAGTACTTC
NA	TRBV6-1	TRBJ1-2	NA	CATKTREGNDGYTF	TGTGCCACCAAAACCCGAGAGGGAAACGATGGCTACACCTTC
NA	TRBV5-1	TRBJ2-3	NA	CASSLTELKAAESDTQYF	TGCGCCAGCAGCTTGACAGAACTGAAGGCGGCGGAATCAGATACGCAGTATTTT
NA	TRBV12-5	TRBJ1-5	NA	CASVLDSNQPQHF	TGTGCTAGTGTCCTCGATAGCAATCAGCCCCAGCATTTT
NA	TRBV10-3	TRBJ2-1	many	CAISGGGVHNEQFF	TGTGCCATCAGTGGCGGAGGGGTACACAATGAGCAGTTCTTC